This T cell receptor (beta chain) was recovered during a study of tumor-infiltrating lymphocytes in primary liver carcinoma. Across the study: There were tumors of stage T1-T3 N0M0, each 4.2 to 10 cm across. Sample counts of productive TCRbeta reads spanned roughly 3.5 to 8 million; these counts were similar across tissue types. General observations from the study: Tumor-adjacent and tumor-blood pairs shared less of their repertoires than tumor region pairs shared.

This CDR3 has 15 amino acids. Germline CDR1 is SGHAT and CDR2 is FQNNGV. Note on this clonotype: Its antigen is as yet unknown. Germline is not matched at one junction end, which may reflect a read error.

The roughly 20-34 mg bulk tissue piece was not sorted before simultaneous RNA and DNA extraction. Starting from about 0.5 ug of total RNA, TCR beta cDNA was produced with a primer in the constant region. Each TCR beta library was derived from three nested multiplex PCR rounds that employed slightly modified ARM-PCR. Rounds one and two of PCR, each of 10 cycles, were primed with TRBV1-TRBV30 forward primers and a C-beta reverse primer. TCRdb itself ran the multiplex PCR reads through MiXCR, one entry per CDR3 protein. This sample has more than 95,000 distinct CDR3 sequences, with roughly 80% found just once.

This sequence was found in a man aged 35 to 55 with primary liver carcinoma and hepatitis B virus infection. Sequenced: liver tumor tissue from sampling region 3. The subset was: tumor region T3, left-lateral pole. V gene TRBV11-2 combines with J gene TRBJ2-7; 7 bases align to TRBD2. The CDR3 loop is CAGTLGLGRSYEQYF. The CDR3 nucleotides read TGTGCCGGCACCTTAGGACTAGGACGGTCCTACGAGCAGTATTTC.